This T cell receptor beta chain was profiled in a study of memory CD4+ T cells and cytomegalovirus serostatus. About the study: This sample comes from healthy Belgian adults, 8 to 10 CMV seropositive, some 22 seronegative. Study-wide results and caveats: Repertoires predicted CMV serostatus with median bootstrapped AUC of 0.95. Each of fewer than 80 CMV-associated TCRbeta sequences occurred in one to five individuals.

Germline V gene sequence: CDR1 WSHSY, CDR2 SAAADI. V lost 5 bases to trimming and J lost 2 bases; unmatched junction nucleotides: 6. The CDR3 spans 15 residues. The sort gate was single viable CD3+CD4+CD8-CD45RO+ cells for memory CD4+ T cells. As originally analysed: After removing out-of-frame reads, around 2.2 million distinct TCRbeta sequences remained. Profiling relied on immunoSEQ multiplex PCR, and the TCRdb table lists in-frame clones only, not all of them. Clone size and V and J calls were adopted from that table, with D and trimming inferred from the DNA. The profile shows tens of thousands of clones, 80% of them singletons. This clone came up a few times. Its antigen is currently unknown.

This chain joins TRBV10-2 and TRBJ2-3, with 8 positions matching TRBD2. This receptor was identified in an adult in good health and CMV-seropositive. The material sequenced was memory CD4+ T cells from blood. The CDR3 nucleotides read TGCGCCAGCAGTCCGATTAGCGGGGACACAGATACGCAGTATTTT. Translating gives CASSPISGDTDTQYF.